This record concerns one T cell receptor (beta chain) sequence. Its antigen remains undetermined. The sample holds no much larger clone one base away, and base qualities are not on file. These data come from a study of blood T cell repertoires in COVID-19 (TCRdb year 2020). In the study overall: Collaborator samples came from the United States, Italy and Spain and covered acute and convalescent phases of COVID-19. A freely available public database, intended as a resource for researchers studying the immune response to SARS-CoV-2, is where the repertoires were released. The material from the prospective study consisted of cDNA or gDNA derived from T cells, B-cell-depleted T cells, or PBMCs. Where HLA class I and class II types were available, the types were taken from metadata supplied by the sample provider, not from assay-based typing. The sample metadata nearly always contained a de-identified subject ID, COVID-19 status, age in years and sex. Samples came from the ongoing ImmuneRACE study (first 160 participants) plus 1,254 subjects from 6 global collaborators. Deeply sampled blood TCRbeta repertoires from subjects exposed to, actively infected with, or recovered from COVID-19 were included in the dataset.

The CDR3 runs 13 residues from the cysteine to the phenylalanine. Of all the DNA, just the CDR3 is kept, 39 bases in frame from base 1. The V end gives up 3 bases and the J end 5 bases, leaving 3 bases in the junction not matched to a gene. From a lookup of the germline V gene, CDR1 and CDR2 are LGHNA and YNFKEQ. The immunoSEQ Assay, a bias-controlled multiplex PCR, was used to amplify TCRbeta CDR3 regions from genomic DNA. Turning to the authors' computational methods: The number of nucleated cells in each sample was estimated by amplification of reference gene primers within the assay. Sequence reads were collapsed and filtered to measure the absolute abundance of every unique TCRbeta CDR3 rearrangement. For each sample, productive Simpson clonality was calculated as the square root of Simpson's diversity index across productive rearrangements. Drawn from immuneACCESS, this table holds only the in-frame rearrangements with V and J called that TCRdb kept. Clones are partly lost; checked studies trace under half to an unresolved V gene and leave the rest unexplained. The V and J calls and clone size were taken over from that table, and D and trimming were inferred from the DNA. The sample table lists around 78,000 clones, 88% of them with a count of one. The ten largest clonotypes hold roughly 5% of the sample.

General findings and caveats noted by the study authors: The amount of clinical and demographic metadata varied by source and participant and was provided uncurated.

Whole blood was collected in K2EDTA tubes by collaborating institutions according to the institutions' own protocols. For TCRbeta analysis, collaborator samples were shipped as frozen whole blood, as isolated PBMCs, or as DNA extracted from either sample type. The V gene is TRBV4-2 and the J gene is TRBJ1-1; TRBD1 lines up with 7 middle nucleotides. The sequence was obtained from a man aged 45-65 years with active COVID-19. Sequencing input: peripheral blood. At the DNA level, the sequence is TGTGCCAGCAGCCATGAACAGGGGACTGAAGCTTTCTTT. Its translation is CASSHEQGTEAFF.